The clone carrying this T cell receptor beta chain was counted many times. Its antigen is undetermined. Amplified TCR beta CDR3 regions derived from RNA transcripts. The study used the HTBI primer set for a first-round RT-PCR of the TCR CDR3. From the multiplex PCR reads, TCRdb called clonotypes with MiXCR, one entry per CDR3 protein. The table includes hundreds of thousands of distinct CDR3 sequences, more than 20% detected once. The entry originates in a study of T cells in Graves' hyperthyroidism and ophthalmopathy. A NOSPECS grade of at least 4, a Clinical Activity Score of at least 3 and duration under 3 months were recorded in ophthalmopathy patients. Study results and limitations: Within blood appeared most thyroid clonotypes that had expanded above 0.001.

The source is a young man with Graves' ophthalmopathy. Sequencing was done on a sample of blood.

The CDR3, as DNA: TGTGCCAGCAAACTAGCGGGGGACTCCTACGAGCAGTACTTC. Amino acid sequence: CASKLAGDSYEQYF. V usage is TRBV28 and J usage is TRBJ2-7; 11 bases are shared with TRBD2. The CDR3 length is 14 residues. V dropped 7 bases and J dropped 0; count of bases not matched to a gene: 2. The germline gives CDR1 MDHEN, CDR2 SYDVKM.